This T cell receptor (beta chain) comes out of a study of blood T cell repertoires in COVID-19. At the level of the study: The analysed material was cDNA or gDNA that came from T cells, B-cell-depleted T cells, or PBMCs.

The germline V and J ends were trimmed by 6 bases and 6 bases, with 21 bases remaining between them. This CDR3 spans 16 amino acids. From germline, CDR1 is LGHDT and CDR2 YNNKEL (reference sequence). Original methodology: Nucleated cell counts were estimated from reference gene primer amplification. Some clones are missing from TCRdb's copy, which holds only in-frame ones; the method was immunoSEQ multiplex PCR. That table supplies the V and J calls and clone size; D and trimming were determined from the DNA. The sample holds 95,000 to 100,000 clones; more than 80% are singletons and the top ten take approximately 24%.

This chain uses TRBV3-1 (or the pseudogene TRBV3-2) with TRBJ1-5; D is undetermined. Sequencing was done on a sample of peripheral blood. This TCR derives from a human donor in a cohort sampled during active COVID-19. In DNA form, the CDR3 reads TGTGCCAGCAGACTAAAGGTGGCCGCCAGCGGTCAGCCCCAGCATTTT. Residues: CASRLKVAASGQPQHF.